This passage covers 28 T cell receptor beta chains from one sample sequenced in a study of beta chain features in type 1 diabetes. As every portion of the isolated RNA was reverse transcribed, the sequencing read expressed TCRB transcripts. TCRdb keeps only in-frame clones here, not all; method: immunoSEQ multiplex PCR. The repertoire holds some 900,000 clones, with roughly 16% as singletons. Sequencing used naive CD4+ T cells from blood. The receptor set was obtained from a woman under 30 in good health.

This clone was seen a few times. The CDR3 DNA reads as TGTGCCAGCAGCAAACATGGACAGGGTTCCTACAATGAGCAGTTCTTC. Translation gives CASSKHGQGSYNEQFF. This chain joins TRBV7-9 and TRBJ2-1, with 8 positions matching TRBD1. The CDR3 contains 16 residues. The germline CDR1 and CDR2 sequences are SEHNR and FQNEAQ (reference sequence). V trimming: 5 bases; J trimming: 1 base; junction bases outside the gene matches: 7. Looking up the rest from reference TRBV7-9 and TRBJ2-1 gives the full variable domain: DTGVSQNPRHKITKRGQNVTFRCDPISEHNRLYWYRQTLGQGPEFLTYFQNEAQLEKSRLLSDRFSAERPKGSFSTLEIQRTEQGDSAMYLCASSKHGQGSYNEQFFGPGTRLTVL.

This clone was counted a single time. Other DNA sequences of this sample code for an identical CDR3. The V gene is TRBV19, the J gene TRBJ2-7; 8 bases agree with TRBD2. Germline loops: CDR1 LNHDA, CDR2 SQIVND (reference sequence). The CDR3 runs 14 residues. The V gene end was trimmed by 5 bases and the J gene end by 2 bases; junction bases not matched to a gene: 5. CDR3 protein: CASSVREGPYEQYF. The DNA of the CDR3 is TGTGCCAGTAGTGTCCGGGAGGGACCCTACGAGCAGTACTTC.

This clone was detected a few times. The CDR3 loop reads CASSATAYEQYF. The CDR3 DNA reads as TGTGCCAGCAGTGCGACGGCCTACGAGCAGTACTTC. V usage is TRBV6-6 and J usage is TRBJ2-7; no clear D. CDR3 length equals 12 residues. Germline lookup yields CDR1 MNHNY and CDR2 SVGAGI (reference sequence). The V end lost 5 bases, the J end lost 2 bases, and 7 bases lay between the germline ends.

The chain employs TRBV6-6 and TRBJ2-1; 9 bases align to TRBD1. J gave up 8 bases and V 6 bases, and 11 bases lay outside the gene matches. Germline V gives CDR1 MNHNY, CDR2 SVGAGI (reference sequence). There are 15 residues in the CDR3. CDR3 DNA: TGTGCCAGCAGCGAACCGGGACAGGGATTGGATGAGCAGTTCTTC. This sequence encodes CASSEPGQGLDEQFF.

This clone was counted between two and nine times. V usage is TRBV9 and J usage is TRBJ2-1; no reliable D call. The CDR3 length is 14 residues. Trimming removed 2 bases from V and 9 bases from J, with 15 bases in between. Germline CDR1 reads SGDLS; CDR2 reads YYNGEE. The CDR3 region has the DNA TGTGCCAGCAGCGTCCAGTCCGATAGCAGTGAGCAGTTCTTC. This sequence encodes CASSVQSDSSEQFF. Drawing the rest from reference TRBV9 and TRBJ2-1, the complete variable domain is DSGVTQTPKHLITATGQRVTLRCSPRSGDLSVYWYQQSLDQGLQFLIQYYNGEERAKGNILERFSAQQFPDLHSELNLSSLELGDSALYFCASSVQSDSSEQFFGPGTRLTVL.

This clone appeared a few times. The chain employs TRBV20-1 and TRBJ2-1; D unclear. The germline V and J ends were trimmed by 2 bases and 8 bases, with 4 bases remaining between them. Per the germline V gene, CDR1 is DFQATT and CDR2 is SNEGSKA (reference sequence). This CDR3 comprises 10 residues. CDR3 loop: CSARIDEQFF. CDR3 in DNA: TGCAGTGCTAGAATTGATGAGCAGTTCTTC.

The sample holds one count of this clone. The chain carries TRBV6-5 and TRBJ1-2; 7 bases fit TRBD1. CDR1 and CDR2 from the germline V gene are MNHEY and SVGAGI. The CDR3 contains 12 residues. V trimming: 2 bases; J trimming: 8 bases; junction bases outside the gene matches: 2. CDR3 in DNA: TGTGCCAGCAGTTACCCGGGACAGGGCTACACCTTC. Protein: CASSYPGQGYTF.

The count of this clone is one. The chain joins TRBV11-2 to TRBJ2-2; 8 nucleotides line up with TRBD2. The CDR3 is 15 residues long. V was pared by 5 bases and J by 6 bases, with 8 bases of the junction left unmatched. Germline lookup yields CDR1 SGHAT and CDR2 FQNNGV. CDR3 in amino acids: CASSPGLEGPGELFF. CDR3 nucleotides: TGTGCCAGCAGCCCGGGACTAGAAGGTCCCGGGGAGCTGTTTTTT.

The V call is TRBV11-2, the J call TRBJ2-7; TRBD1 is a possible D gene (5 bases). Germline lookup yields CDR1 SGHAT and CDR2 FQNNGV. This CDR3 is built from 17 residues. V lost 2 bases, J lost 0 bases, and 17 bases lay in between. The CDR3, as DNA: TGTGCCAGCAGCTTACCCAGCAGGGATCAGAGCTCCTACGAGCAGTACTTC. This sequence encodes CASSLPSRDQSSYEQYF.

This clone was detected only a few times. This specimen includes other DNA sequences encoding the same CDR3. The chain uses TRBV7-3 and TRBJ2-1, with 7 bases identical to TRBD2. V trimming: 0 bases; J trimming: 10 bases; junction bases outside the gene matches: 0. The CDR3 covers 12 residues. The V gene's germline CDR1 is SGHTA and CDR2 FQGTGA. The CDR3 loop is CASSLTSGEQFF. The CDR3, as DNA: TGTGCCAGCAGCTTAACTAGCGGGGAGCAGTTCTTC.

This sequence joins TRBV4-2 and TRBJ1-4, with D hard to call. The CDR3 is 15 amino acids. The V gene lost 3 bases and the J gene lost 0 bases, with 8 bases spanning the gap. Germline CDR1 and CDR2: LGHNA and YNFKEQ. The chain's CDR3 is CASSQIQTTNEKLFF. DNA for the CDR3: TGTGCCAGCAGCCAGATACAGACAACTAATGAAAAACTGTTTTTT.

This clone was detected only a few times. The V call is TRBV5-1, the J call TRBJ2-1, with 12 nucleotides matching TRBD2. V lost 0 bases and J lost 10; bases outside the gene matches: 5. Germline loops: CDR1 SGHRS, CDR2 YFSETQ. CDR3 length: 15 residues. The DNA for the CDR3 is TGCGCCAGCAGCTTGGTACTAGCGGGAGGAACAGAGCAGTTCTTC. Residues: CASSLVLAGGTEQFF.

The chain combines TRBV25-1 with TRBJ2-5; TRBD2 matches at 7 bases. Germline values: CDR1 MGHDK, CDR2 SYGVNS. There are 14 residues in the CDR3. J was trimmed by 5 bases and V by 1 base; bases with no gene match: 4. The CDR3 sequence: CASSESGSGETQYF. The CDR3, as DNA: TGTGCCAGCAGTGAATCGGGTAGCGGGGAGACCCAGTACTTC.

This clone was detected only a few times. This chain uses TRBV28 with TRBJ2-4; D perhaps matches TRBD2 (7 bases). Looked up from germline, CDR1 is MDHEN and CDR2 is SYDVKM. V lost 6 bases and J 0 bases, leaving 21 bases between the germline ends. There are 18 residues in the CDR3. This CDR3 reads CASRRRGASLLAKNIQYF. The DNA for the CDR3 is TGTGCCAGCAGACGCCGGGGGGCGAGCCTATTAGCCAAAAACATTCAGTACTTC.

The V gene is TRBV15, the J gene TRBJ2-3; no reliable D call. The V gene lost 1 base and the J gene lost 1 base, with 12 bases spanning the gap. Germline-derived CDR1 and CDR2 are LNHNV and YYDKDF (reference sequence). The CDR3 sequence is 16 residues long. CDR3 DNA: TGTGCCACCAGCAGAGGTAGTAGCTCCCGCACAGATACGCAGTATTTT. Its translation: CATSRGSSSRTDTQYF.

This clone was found a few times. The chain has TRBV11-2 and TRBJ1-2, with D tentatively TRBD1 (5 bases). Germline V gives CDR1 SGHAT, CDR2 FQNNGV. Trimming took off 2 bases at V and 4 bases at J, with 8 bases between the two ends. This CDR3 is 13 amino acids long. The CDR3 DNA is TGTGCCAGCAGCTTAAGCCAGGGCTATGGCTACACCTTC. Protein: CASSLSQGYGYTF.

This clone was picked up a small number of times. The V call is TRBV28, the J call TRBJ2-7; D unclear. The CDR3 is 13 amino acids. V lost 5 bases and J 2 bases, leaving 10 bases between the germline ends. Germline V lookup: CDR1 MDHEN, CDR2 SYDVKM. The DNA of the CDR3 is TGTGCCAGCAGTCCTCACGGTACCTACGAGCAGTACTTC. Protein sequence: CASSPHGTYEQYF.

V is TRBV28 and J is TRBJ2-7; D is unclear. CDR3 length: 12 amino acids. Trimming stripped 6 bases from V and 5 bases from J, with 11 bases between. Germline assignment: CDR1 MDHEN and CDR2 SYDVKM. The CDR3 region is CASRTPVDEQYF. CDR3 sequence (DNA): TGTGCCAGCAGGACCCCCGTAGACGAGCAGTACTTC. The complete variable domain, with remaining parts taken from reference TRBV28 and TRBJ2-7, reads DVKVTQSSRYLVKRTGEKVFLECVQDMDHENMFWYRQDPGLGLRLIYFSYDVKMKEKGDIPEGYSVSREKKERFSLILESASTNQTSMYLCASRTPVDEQYFGPGTRLTVT.

A remark on this clone: The identical CDR3 is also encoded by other nucleotide sequences in the sample. V gene TRBV18 combines with J gene TRBJ2-3; 7 nucleotides match TRBD2. The germline CDR1 and CDR2 sequences are KGHSH and LQKENI. There are 15 residues in the CDR3. After removal of 2 bases from V and 0 bases from J, the junction contained 2 bases not matched to a gene. The CDR3 sequence: CASSPASGSTDTQYF. As DNA, the CDR3 is TGTGCCAGCTCACCAGCTAGCGGAAGCACAGATACGCAGTATTTT.

This clone was seen more than once but under ten times. The chain is built from TRBV28 and TRBJ1-2; TRBD1 matches 9 bases. The CDR3 extends over 14 amino acids. Germline V CDR1 and CDR2: MDHEN, SYDVKM. The V gene end was trimmed by 8 bases and the J gene end by 7 bases; junction bases not matched to a gene: 11. The CDR3 reads CASAPPRGQGGYTF. Written as DNA, the CDR3 is TGTGCCAGCGCCCCCCCCAGGGGACAGGGTGGCTACACCTTC.

J is TRBJ2-3 and V is TRBV7-9, with D maybe TRBD1 (6 bases). V lost 7 bases to trimming and J lost 2 bases, with 25 bases between them. This CDR3 has 18 residues. Germline assignment: CDR1 SEHNR and CDR2 FQNEAQ (reference sequence). The DNA for the CDR3 is TGTGCCAGCACCCACGGTGGACACAACTGGGGACACACAGATACGCAGTATTTT. Translation gives CASTHGGHNWGHTDTQYF.

The chain couples TRBV4-1 to TRBJ2-3; D unclear. Trimming left V 1 base short and J 4 bases short, with 12 bases between. CDR3 length equals 15 residues. Germline assignment: CDR1 MGHRA and CDR2 YSYEKL. The CDR3, as DNA: TGCGCCAGCAGCCAAGTACAAGGGCTCGCAGATACGCAGTATTTT. The encoded protein is CASSQVQGLADTQYF.

The rearrangement uses TRBV11-2 and TRBJ2-3; D is unresolved. Trimming shortened V by 5 bases and J by 4 bases, and 10 bases separated the two germline ends. The germline gives CDR1 SGHAT, CDR2 FQNNGV. This CDR3 comprises 13 residues. CDR3 in DNA: TGTGCCAGCAGCCCTTCTCGGTCAGATACGCAGTATTTT. Translated: CASSPSRSDTQYF.

The chain joins TRBV21-1 to TRBJ1-4; the table's D call, TRBD1, has no DNA check behind it. TRBV21-1 is listed as a pseudogene. The CDR3 totals 13 residues. DNA of the CDR3: TGTGCCAGCAGCAGGACACTCGAGGAAAAACTGTTTTTT. It yields the protein CASSRTLEEKLFF.

This clone came up a few times. J is TRBJ1-2 and V is TRBV5-1, with 9 bases matching TRBD1. With 1 base clipped from V and 2 bases from J, the junction kept 6 bases outside the gene matches. The length of the CDR3 is 16 residues. Germline-derived CDR1 and CDR2 are SGHRS and YFSETQ. The CDR3 reads CASSLSGTGTNYGYTF. CDR3 sequence (DNA): TGCGCCAGCAGCTTGTCCGGGACAGGGACAAACTATGGCTACACCTTC.

This clone has more than one count but fewer than ten. V and J are TRBV21-1 and TRBJ1-2. TRBV21-1 is a pseudogene. This CDR3 has 20 amino acids. As DNA, the CDR3 is TGTGCCAGCAGCTTGGGAACTTCTGTACCTCCGGTAGGATATAACTATGGCTACACCTTC. Translating it yields CASSLGTSVPPVGYNYGYTF.

This clone came up a few times. This chain uses TRBV5-8 with TRBJ2-1; D unresolved. The CDR3 is made up of 11 amino acids. Germline CDR1 SGHTS, CDR2 YDEGEE. V lost 3 bases to trimming and J lost 10 bases, with 8 bases between them. This CDR3 is CASSYSSEQFF. The CDR3, as DNA: TGTGCCAGCAGCTACTCCTCCGAGCAGTTCTTC.

This clone was recorded a few times. This rearrangement joins TRBV10-3 to TRBJ2-1; 11 nucleotides agree with TRBD2. Looked up from germline, CDR1 is ENHRY and CDR2 is SYGVKD. The V segment lost 2 bases and the J segment 7 bases; nucleotides outside the gene matches: 7. CDR3 length: 16 residues. The CDR3 reads CAISEIAGGPGNEQFF. The DNA of the CDR3 is TGTGCCATCAGTGAGATAGCGGGAGGGCCGGGTAATGAGCAGTTCTTC.